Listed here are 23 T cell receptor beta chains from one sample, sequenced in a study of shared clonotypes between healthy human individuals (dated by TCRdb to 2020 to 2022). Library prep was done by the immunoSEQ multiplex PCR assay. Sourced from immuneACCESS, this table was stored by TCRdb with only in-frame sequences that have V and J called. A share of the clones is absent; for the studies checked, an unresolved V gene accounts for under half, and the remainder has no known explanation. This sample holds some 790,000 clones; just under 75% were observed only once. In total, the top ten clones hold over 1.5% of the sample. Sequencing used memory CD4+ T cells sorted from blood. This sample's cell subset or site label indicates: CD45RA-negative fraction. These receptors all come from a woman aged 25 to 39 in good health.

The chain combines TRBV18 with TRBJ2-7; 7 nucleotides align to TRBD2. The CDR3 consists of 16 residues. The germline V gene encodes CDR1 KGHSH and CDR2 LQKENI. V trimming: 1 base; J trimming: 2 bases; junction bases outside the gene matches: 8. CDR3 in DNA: TGTGCCAGCTCACCACTCCTAGCGGACTCTCCCTACGAGCAGTACTTC. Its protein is CASSPLLADSPYEQYF.

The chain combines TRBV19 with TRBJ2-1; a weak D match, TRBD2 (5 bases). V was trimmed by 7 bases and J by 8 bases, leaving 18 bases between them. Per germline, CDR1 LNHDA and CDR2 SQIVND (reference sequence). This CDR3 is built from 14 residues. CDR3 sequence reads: CASTRDLALDEQFF. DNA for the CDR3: TGTGCCAGTACTCGGGATTTAGCTTTGGATGAGCAGTTCTTC.

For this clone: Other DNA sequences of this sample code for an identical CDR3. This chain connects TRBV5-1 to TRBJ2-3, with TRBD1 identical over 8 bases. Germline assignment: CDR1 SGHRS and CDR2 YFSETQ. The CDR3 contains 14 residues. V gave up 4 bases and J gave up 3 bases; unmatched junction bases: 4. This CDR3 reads CASSIGQGTDTQYF. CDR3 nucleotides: TGCGCCAGCAGCATCGGACAGGGAACAGATACGCAGTATTTT. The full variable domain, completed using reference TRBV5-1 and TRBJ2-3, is KAGVTQTPRYLIKTRGQQVTLSCSPISGHRSVSWYQQTPGQGLQFLFEYFSETQRNKGNFPGRFSGRQFSNSRSEMNVSTLELGDSALYLCASSIGQGTDTQYFGPGTRLTVL.

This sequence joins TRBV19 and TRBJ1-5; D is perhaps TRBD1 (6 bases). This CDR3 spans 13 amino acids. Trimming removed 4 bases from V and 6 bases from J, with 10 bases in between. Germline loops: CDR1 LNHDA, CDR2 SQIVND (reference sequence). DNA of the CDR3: TGTGCCAGTAGTAGCTGGGGGCTTCAGCCCCAGCATTTT. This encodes CASSSWGLQPQHF.

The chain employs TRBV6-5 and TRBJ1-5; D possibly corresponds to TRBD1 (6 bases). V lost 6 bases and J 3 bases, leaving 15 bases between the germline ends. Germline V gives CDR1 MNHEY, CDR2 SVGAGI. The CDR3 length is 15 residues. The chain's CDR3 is CASRRDIRINQPQHF. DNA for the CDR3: TGTGCCAGCAGGAGGGACATCCGAATCAATCAGCCCCAGCATTTT.

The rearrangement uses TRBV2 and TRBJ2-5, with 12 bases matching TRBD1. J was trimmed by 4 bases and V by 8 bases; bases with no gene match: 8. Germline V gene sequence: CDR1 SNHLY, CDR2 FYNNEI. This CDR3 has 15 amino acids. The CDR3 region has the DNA TGTGCCAGCTCGAAGGAGGGACAGGGGGCAGAGACCCAGTACTTC. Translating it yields CASSKEGQGAETQYF.

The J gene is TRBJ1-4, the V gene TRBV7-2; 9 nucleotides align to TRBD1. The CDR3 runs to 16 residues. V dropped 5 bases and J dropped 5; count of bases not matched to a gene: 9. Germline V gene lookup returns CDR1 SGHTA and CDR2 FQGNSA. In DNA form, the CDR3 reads TGTGCCAGCAGCCAAGATTGGGGACAGGGAAATGAAAAACTGTTTTTT. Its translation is CASSQDWGQGNEKLFF.

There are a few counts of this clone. For the CDR3, the DNA is TGTGCCAGCAGCCAAGTCCGAGGTCGCAATCAGCCCCAGCATTTT. Translation: CASSQVRGRNQPQHF. The V gene is TRBV4-2, the J gene TRBJ1-5; D not resolved. This CDR3 spans 15 amino acids. The germline CDR1 and CDR2 sequences are LGHNA and YNFKEQ. V was shortened by 1 base and J by 2 bases, with 9 bases between the two germline ends.

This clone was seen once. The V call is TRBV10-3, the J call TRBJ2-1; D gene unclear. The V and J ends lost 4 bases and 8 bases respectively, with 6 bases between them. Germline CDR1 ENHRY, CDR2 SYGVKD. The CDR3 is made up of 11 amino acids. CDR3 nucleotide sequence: TGTGCCATCAGTGGGCTCCATGAGCAGTTCTTC. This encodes CAISGLHEQFF.

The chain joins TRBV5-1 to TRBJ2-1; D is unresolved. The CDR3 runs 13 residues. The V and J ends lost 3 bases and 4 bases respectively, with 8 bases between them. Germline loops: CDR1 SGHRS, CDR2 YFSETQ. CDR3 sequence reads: CASSSVGYNEQFF. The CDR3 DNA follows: TGCGCCAGCAGCTCCGTAGGGTACAATGAGCAGTTCTTC.

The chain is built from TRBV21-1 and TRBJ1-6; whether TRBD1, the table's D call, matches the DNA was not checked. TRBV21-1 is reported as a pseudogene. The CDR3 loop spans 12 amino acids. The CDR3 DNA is TGTGCCAGCAGCAACAGGGTTTCACCCCTCCACTTT. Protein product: CASSNRVSPLHF.

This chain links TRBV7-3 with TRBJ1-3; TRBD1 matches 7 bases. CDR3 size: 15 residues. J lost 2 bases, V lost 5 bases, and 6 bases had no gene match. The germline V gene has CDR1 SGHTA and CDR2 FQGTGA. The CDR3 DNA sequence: TGTGCCAGCAGCAACCACAGGGGAACTGGAAACACCATATATTTT. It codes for CASSNHRGTGNTIYF.

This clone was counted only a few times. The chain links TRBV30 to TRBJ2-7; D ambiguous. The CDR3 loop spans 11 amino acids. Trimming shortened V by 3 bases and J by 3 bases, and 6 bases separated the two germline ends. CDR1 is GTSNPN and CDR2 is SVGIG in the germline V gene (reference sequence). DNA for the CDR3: TGTGCCTGGAGATACCACTACGAGCAGTACTTC. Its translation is CAWRYHYEQYF.

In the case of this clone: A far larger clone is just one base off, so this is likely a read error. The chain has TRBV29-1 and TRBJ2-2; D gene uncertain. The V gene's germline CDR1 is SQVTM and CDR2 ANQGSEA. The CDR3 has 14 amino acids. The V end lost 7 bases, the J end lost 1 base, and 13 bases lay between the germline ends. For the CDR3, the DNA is TGCAGCGCCAGAAGGGCAGGGAACACCGGGGAGCTGTTTTTT. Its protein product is CSARRAGNTGELFF.

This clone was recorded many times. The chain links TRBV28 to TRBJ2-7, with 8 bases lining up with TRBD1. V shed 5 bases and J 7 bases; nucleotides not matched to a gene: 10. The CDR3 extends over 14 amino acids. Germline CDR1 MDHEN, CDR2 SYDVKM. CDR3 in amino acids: CASSIPTGVREQYF. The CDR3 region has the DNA TGTGCCAGCAGTATTCCGACAGGGGTGAGGGAGCAGTACTTC.

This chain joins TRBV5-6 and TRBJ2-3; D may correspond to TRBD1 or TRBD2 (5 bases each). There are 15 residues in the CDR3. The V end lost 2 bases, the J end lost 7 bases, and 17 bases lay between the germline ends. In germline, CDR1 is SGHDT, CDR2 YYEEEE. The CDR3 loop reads CASSLAGLWGNTQYF. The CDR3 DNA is TGTGCCAGCAGCTTAGCAGGGTTGTGGGGGAATACGCAGTATTTT.

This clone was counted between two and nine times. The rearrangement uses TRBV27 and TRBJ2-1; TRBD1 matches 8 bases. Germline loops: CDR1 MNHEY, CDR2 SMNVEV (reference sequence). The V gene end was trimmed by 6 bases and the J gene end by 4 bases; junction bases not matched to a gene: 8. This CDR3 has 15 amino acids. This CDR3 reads CASRPPTGAYNEQFF. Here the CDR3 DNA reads TGTGCCAGCAGGCCCCCGACAGGGGCGTACAATGAGCAGTTCTTC.

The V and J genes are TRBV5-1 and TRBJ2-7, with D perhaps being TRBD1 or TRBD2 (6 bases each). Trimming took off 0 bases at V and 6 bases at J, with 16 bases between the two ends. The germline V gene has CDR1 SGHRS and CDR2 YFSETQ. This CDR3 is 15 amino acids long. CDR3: CASSLEVRGLGEQYF. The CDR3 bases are TGCGCCAGCAGCTTGGAAGTCAGGGGACTTGGCGAGCAGTACTTC.

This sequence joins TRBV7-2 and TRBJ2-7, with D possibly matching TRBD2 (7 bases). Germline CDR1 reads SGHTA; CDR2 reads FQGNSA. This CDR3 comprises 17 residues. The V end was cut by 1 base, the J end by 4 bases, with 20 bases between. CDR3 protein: CASSLGGGGAPVYEQYF. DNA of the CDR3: TGTGCCAGCAGCTTAGGGGGGGGCGGAGCTCCCGTGTACGAGCAGTACTTC.

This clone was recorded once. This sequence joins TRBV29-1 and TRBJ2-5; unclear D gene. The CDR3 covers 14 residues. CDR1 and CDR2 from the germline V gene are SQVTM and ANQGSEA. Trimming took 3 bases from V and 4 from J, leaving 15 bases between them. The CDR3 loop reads CSVDSSSIGETQYF. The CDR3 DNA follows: TGCAGCGTTGATTCGTCATCTATTGGAGAGACCCAGTACTTC.

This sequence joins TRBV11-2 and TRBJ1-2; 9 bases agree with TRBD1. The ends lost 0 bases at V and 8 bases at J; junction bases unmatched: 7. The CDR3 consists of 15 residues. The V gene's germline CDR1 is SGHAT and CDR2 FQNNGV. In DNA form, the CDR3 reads TGTGCCAGCAGCTTAGACGGGGACAGGGTGGAGGGCTACACCTTC. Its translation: CASSLDGDRVEGYTF.

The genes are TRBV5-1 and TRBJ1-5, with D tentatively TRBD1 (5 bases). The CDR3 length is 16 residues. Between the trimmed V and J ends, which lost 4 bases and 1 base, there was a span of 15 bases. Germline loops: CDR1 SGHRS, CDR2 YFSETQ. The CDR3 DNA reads TGCGCCAGCAGCCCGGGGGGGAGCCGAAGCAATCAGCCCCAGCATTTT. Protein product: CASSPGGSRSNQPQHF.

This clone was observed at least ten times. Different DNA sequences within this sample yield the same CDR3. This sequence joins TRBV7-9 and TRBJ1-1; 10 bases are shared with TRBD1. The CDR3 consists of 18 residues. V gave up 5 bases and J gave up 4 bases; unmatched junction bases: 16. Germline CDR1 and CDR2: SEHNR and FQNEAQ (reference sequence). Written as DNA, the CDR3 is TGTGCCAGCAGCCCAGCGGGACAGGGGAGAGGTGGAAGCACTGAAGCTTTCTTT. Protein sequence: CASSPAGQGRGGSTEAFF.